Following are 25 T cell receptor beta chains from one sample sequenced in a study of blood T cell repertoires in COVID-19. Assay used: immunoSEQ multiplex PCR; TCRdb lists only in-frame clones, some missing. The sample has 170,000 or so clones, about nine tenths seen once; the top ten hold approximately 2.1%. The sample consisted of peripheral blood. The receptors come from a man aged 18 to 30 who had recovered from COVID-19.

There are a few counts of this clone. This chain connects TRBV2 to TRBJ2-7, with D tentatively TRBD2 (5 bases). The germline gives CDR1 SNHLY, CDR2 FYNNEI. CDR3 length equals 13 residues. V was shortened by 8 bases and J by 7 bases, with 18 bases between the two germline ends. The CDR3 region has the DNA TGTGCCAGCTTAACGACTAATCCGGGGGAGCAGTACTTC. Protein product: CASLTTNPGEQYF. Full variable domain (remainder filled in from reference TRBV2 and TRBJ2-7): EPEVTQTPSHQVTQMGQEVILRCVPISNHLYFYWYRQILGQKVEFLVSFYNNEISEKSEIFDDQFSVERPDGSNFTLKIRSTKLEDSAMYFCASLTTNPGEQYFGPGTRLTVT.

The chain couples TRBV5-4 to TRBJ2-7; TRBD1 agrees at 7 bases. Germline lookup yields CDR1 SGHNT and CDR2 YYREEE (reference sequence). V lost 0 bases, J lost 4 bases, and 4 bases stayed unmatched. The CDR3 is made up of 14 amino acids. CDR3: CASSLDPGGYEQYF. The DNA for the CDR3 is TGTGCCAGCAGCTTGGATCCAGGGGGATACGAGCAGTACTTC.

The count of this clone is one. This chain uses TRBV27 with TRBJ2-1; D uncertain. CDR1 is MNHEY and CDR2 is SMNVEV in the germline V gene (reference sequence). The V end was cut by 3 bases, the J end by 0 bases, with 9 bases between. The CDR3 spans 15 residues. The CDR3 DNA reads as TGTGCCAGCAGTTTTGCACAGTACTCCTACAATGAGCAGTTCTTC. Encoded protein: CASSFAQYSYNEQFF.

CDR3 protein: CASSELHSGNTIYF. The CDR3 DNA reads as TGTGCCAGCAGTGAATTACACTCTGGAAACACCATATATTTT. V usage is TRBV25-1 and J usage is TRBJ1-3, with no clear D. Trimming cost V 1 base and J 0 bases, with 4 bases left between them. The CDR3 loop spans 14 amino acids. CDR1 is MGHDK and CDR2 is SYGVNS in the germline V gene.

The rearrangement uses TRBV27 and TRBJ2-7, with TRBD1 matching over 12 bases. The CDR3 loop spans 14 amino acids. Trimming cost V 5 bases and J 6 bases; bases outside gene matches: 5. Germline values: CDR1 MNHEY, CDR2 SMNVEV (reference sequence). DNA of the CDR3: TGTGCCAGCAGTCCCGGGACAGGGGGCGCCGAGCAGTACTTC. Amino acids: CASSPGTGGAEQYF.

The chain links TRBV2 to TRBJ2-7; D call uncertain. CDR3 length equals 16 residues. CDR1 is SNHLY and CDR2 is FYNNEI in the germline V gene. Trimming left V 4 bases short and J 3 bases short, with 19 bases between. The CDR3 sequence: CASSANRNPVFYEQYF. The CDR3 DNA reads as TGTGCCAGCAGTGCCAACAGAAACCCCGTCTTCTACGAGCAGTACTTC.

The CDR3 DNA follows: TGTGCCAGCAGCCCGCGATTCAAAAACTATGGCTACACCTTC. Translation gives CASSPRFKNYGYTF. The chain employs TRBV14 and TRBJ1-2; D unclear. This CDR3 comprises 14 residues. V lost 4 bases and J 2 bases, leaving 11 bases between the germline ends. CDR1 and CDR2 (germline): SGHDN, FVKESK.

The CDR3 loop is CATGTRIGYEQYF. CDR3 sequence (DNA): TGTGCCACGGGGACTAGAATAGGCTACGAGCAGTACTTC. This rearrangement joins TRBV19 to TRBJ2-7, with 8 bases matching TRBD2. CDR1 is LNHDA and CDR2 is SQIVND in the germline V gene (reference sequence). The trim removed 10 bases at V and 3 bases at J, leaving 8 bases unmatched. This CDR3 is built from 13 residues. Complete variable domain (other parts from reference TRBV19 and TRBJ2-7): DGGITQSPKYLFRKEGQNVTLSCEQNLNHDAMYWYRQDPGQGLRLIYYSQIVNDFQKGDIAEGYSVSREKKESFPLTVTSAQKNPTAFYLCATGTRIGYEQYFGPGTRLTVT.

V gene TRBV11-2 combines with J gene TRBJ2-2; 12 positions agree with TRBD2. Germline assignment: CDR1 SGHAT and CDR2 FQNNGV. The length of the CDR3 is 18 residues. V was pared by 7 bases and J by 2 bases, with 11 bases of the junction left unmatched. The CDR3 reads CASNVPLAGGPNTGELFF. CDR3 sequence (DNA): TGTGCCAGCAACGTTCCTCTAGCGGGAGGGCCTAACACCGGGGAGCTGTTTTTT.

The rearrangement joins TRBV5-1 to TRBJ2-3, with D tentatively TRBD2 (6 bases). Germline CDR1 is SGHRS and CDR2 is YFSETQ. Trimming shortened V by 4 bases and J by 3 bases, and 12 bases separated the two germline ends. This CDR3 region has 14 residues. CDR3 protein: CASSIGSVTDTQYF. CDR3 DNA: TGCGCCAGCAGCATCGGGAGTGTAACAGATACGCAGTATTTT.

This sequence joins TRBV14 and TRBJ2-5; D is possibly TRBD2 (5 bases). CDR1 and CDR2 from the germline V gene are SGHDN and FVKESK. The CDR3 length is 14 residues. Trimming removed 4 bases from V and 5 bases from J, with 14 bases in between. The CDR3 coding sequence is TGTGCCAGCAGCCCTACTCGGACTGGGGAGACCCAGTACTTC. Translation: CASSPTRTGETQYF.

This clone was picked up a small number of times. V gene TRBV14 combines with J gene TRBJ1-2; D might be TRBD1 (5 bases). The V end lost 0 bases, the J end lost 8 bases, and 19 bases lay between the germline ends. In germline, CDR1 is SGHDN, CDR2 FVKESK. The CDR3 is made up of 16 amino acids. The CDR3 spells CASSQEGGVRVGGYTF. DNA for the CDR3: TGTGCCAGCAGCCAAGAGGGAGGGGTCCGAGTGGGAGGCTACACCTTC.

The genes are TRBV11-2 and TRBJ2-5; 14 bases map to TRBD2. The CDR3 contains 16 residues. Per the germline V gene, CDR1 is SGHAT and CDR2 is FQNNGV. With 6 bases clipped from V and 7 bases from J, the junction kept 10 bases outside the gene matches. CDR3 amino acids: CASRPTGLAGGRTQYF. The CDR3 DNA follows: TGTGCCAGCAGACCGACCGGACTAGCGGGAGGAAGGACCCAGTACTTC.

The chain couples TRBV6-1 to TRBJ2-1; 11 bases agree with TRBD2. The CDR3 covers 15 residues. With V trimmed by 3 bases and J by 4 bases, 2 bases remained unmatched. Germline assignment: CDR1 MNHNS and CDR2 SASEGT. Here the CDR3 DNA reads TGTGCCAGCAGTGACGGGACTAGCGGTTACAATGAGCAGTTCTTC. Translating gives CASSDGTSGYNEQFF.

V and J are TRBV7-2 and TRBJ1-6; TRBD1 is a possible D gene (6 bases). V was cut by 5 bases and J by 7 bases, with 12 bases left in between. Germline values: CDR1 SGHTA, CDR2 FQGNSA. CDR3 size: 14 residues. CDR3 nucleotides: TGTGCCAGCAGCGCACAGGGTGTGAATTCACCCCTCCACTTT. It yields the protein CASSAQGVNSPLHF. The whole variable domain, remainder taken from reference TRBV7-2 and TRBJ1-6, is GAGVSQSPSNKVTEKGKDVELRCDPISGHTALYWYRQSLGQGLEFLIYFQGNSAPDKSGLPSDRFSAERTGGSVSTLTIQRTQQEDSAVYLCASSAQGVNSPLHFGNGTRLTVT.

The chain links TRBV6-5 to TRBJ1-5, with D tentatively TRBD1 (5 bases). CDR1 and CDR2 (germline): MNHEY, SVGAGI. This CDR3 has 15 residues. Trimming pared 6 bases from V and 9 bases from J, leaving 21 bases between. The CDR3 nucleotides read TGTGCCAGCAGCGTCGGGGGGGACCCTCGATGGCCCCAGCATTTT. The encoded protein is CASSVGGDPRWPQHF.

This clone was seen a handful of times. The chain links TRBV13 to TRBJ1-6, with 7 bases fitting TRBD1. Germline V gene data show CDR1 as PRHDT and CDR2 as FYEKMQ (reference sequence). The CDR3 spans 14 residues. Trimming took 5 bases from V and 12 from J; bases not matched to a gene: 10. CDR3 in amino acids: CASSKSETGEPLHF. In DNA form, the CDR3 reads TGTGCCAGCAGCAAAAGCGAAACAGGGGAACCCCTCCACTTT.

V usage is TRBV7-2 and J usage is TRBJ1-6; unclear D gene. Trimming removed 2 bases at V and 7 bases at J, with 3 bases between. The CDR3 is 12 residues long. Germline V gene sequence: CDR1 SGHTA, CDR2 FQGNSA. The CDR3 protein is CASSLQNSPLHF. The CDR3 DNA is TGTGCCAGCAGCTTACAAAATTCACCCCTCCACTTT.

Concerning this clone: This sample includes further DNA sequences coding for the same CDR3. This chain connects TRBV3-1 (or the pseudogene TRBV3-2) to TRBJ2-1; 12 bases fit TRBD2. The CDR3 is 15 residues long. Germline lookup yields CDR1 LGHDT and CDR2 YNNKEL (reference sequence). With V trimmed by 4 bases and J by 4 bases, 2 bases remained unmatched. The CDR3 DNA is TGTGCCAGCAGCCCCCTAGCGGGAGGGTACAATGAGCAGTTCTTC. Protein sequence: CASSPLAGGYNEQFF.

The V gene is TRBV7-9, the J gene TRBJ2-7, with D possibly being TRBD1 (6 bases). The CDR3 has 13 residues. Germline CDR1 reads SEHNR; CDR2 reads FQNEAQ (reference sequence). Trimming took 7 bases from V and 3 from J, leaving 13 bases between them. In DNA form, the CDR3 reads TGTGCCAGCATACTGACAGGTGGCTACGAGCAGTACTTC. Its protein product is CASILTGGYEQYF.

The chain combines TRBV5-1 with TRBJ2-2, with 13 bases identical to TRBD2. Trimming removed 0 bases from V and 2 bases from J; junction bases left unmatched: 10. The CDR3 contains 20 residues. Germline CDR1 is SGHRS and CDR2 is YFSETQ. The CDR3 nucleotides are TGCGCCAGCAGCTTGGTGTTTCAGGGACTAGCGGGACTCAACACCGGGGAGCTGTTTTTT. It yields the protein CASSLVFQGLAGLNTGELFF.

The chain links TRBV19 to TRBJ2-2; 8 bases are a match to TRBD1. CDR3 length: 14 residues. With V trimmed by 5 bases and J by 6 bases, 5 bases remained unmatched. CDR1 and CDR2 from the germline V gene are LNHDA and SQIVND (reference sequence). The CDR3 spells CASSPHRGSGELFF. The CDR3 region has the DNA TGTGCCAGTAGTCCCCACAGGGGGTCCGGGGAGCTGTTTTTT.

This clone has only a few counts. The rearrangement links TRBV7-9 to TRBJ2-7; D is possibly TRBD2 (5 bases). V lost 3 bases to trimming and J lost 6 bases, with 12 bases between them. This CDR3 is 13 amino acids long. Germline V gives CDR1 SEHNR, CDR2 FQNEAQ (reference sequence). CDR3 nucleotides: TGTGCCAGCAGCTTCGACTACCTCGTCGAGCAGTACTTC. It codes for CASSFDYLVEQYF.

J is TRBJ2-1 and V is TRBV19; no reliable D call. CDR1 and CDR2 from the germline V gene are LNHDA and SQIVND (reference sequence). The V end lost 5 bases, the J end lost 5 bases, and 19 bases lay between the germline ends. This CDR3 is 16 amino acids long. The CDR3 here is CASSAVYPRNDNEQFF. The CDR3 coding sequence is TGTGCCAGTAGTGCTGTCTATCCCCGCAACGACAATGAGCAGTTCTTC. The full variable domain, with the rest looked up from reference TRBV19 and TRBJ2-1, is DGGITQSPKYLFRKEGQNVTLSCEQNLNHDAMYWYRQDPGQGLRLIYYSQIVNDFQKGDIAEGYSVSREKKESFPLTVTSAQKNPTAFYLCASSAVYPRNDNEQFFGPGTRLTVL.

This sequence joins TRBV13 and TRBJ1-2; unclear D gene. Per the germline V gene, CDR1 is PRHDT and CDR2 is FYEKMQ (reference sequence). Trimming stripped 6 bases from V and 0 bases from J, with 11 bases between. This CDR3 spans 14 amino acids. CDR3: CASSFSGTNYGYTF. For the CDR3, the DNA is TGTGCCAGCAGTTTCTCCGGGACTAACTATGGCTACACCTTC. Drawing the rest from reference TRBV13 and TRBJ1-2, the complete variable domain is AAGVIQSPRHLIKEKRETATLKCYPIPRHDTVYWYQQGPGQDPQFLISFYEKMQSDKGSIPDRFSAQQFSDYHSELNMSSLELGDSALYFCASSFSGTNYGYTFGSGTRLTVV.